The clone carrying this TCR beta chain is labeled as medium-sized (0.01 to 0.1%). Its antigen is not identified. The data belong to a study of HIV-infected patients and healthy controls. All unsorted peripheral T cells were captured because whole blood was used without fractionation. cDNA was made from around 0.5 ug RNA using alpha and beta constant primers. Alpha and beta chain libraries were made separately by chain-specific third strand synthesis with multiplexing indices. All rearrangements within a chain used one primer pair; cDNA molecules carried barcodes. TCRdb reanalysed the 5' RACE reads using MiXCR and keeps one entry per CDR3 protein. The sample lists about 16,000 distinct CDR3 sequences, 9% to 9.5% occurring once. Germline V gene sequence: CDR1 SQVTM, CDR2 ANQGSEA. The CDR3 spans 12 residues. J was trimmed by 5 bases and V by 5 bases; bases with no gene match: 5. The study's findings and limits: Healthy controls carried many MAIT alpha-chain CDR3s, while HIV+ repertoires had few. Donor HLA types were not determined in the study.

The sequence was collected from an adult in good health. The chain couples TRBV29-1 to TRBJ1-1, with 7 positions matching TRBD1. The sequencing sample was made of blood. The CDR3 DNA reads as TGCAGCGTTCAGCAGGGGGAAACTGAAGCTTTCTTT. Translated: CSVQQGETEAFF.